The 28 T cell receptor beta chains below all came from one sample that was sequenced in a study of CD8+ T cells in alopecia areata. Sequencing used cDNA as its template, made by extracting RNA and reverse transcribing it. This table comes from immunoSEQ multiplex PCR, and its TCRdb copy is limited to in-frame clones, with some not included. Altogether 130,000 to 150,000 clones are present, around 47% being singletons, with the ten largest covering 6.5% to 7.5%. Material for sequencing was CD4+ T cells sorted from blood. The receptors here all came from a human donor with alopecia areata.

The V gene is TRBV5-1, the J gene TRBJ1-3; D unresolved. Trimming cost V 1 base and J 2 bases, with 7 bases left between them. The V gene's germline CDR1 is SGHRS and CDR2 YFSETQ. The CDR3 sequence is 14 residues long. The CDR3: CASSLSGTGNTIYF. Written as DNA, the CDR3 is TGCGCCAGCAGCTTGAGTGGAACTGGAAACACCATATATTTT.

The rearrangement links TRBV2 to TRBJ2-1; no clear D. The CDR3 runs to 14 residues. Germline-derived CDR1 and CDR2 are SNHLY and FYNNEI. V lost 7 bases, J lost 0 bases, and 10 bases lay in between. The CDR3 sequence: CASNPQSSYNEQFF. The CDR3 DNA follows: TGTGCCAGCAACCCACAAAGCTCCTACAATGAGCAGTTCTTC.

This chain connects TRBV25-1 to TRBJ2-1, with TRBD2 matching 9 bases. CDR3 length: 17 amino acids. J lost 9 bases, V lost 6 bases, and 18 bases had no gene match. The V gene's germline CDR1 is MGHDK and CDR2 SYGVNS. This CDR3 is CASRKGDLAGAIAEQFF. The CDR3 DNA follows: TGTGCCAGCAGAAAAGGAGATTTAGCGGGAGCGATCGCTGAGCAGTTCTTC.

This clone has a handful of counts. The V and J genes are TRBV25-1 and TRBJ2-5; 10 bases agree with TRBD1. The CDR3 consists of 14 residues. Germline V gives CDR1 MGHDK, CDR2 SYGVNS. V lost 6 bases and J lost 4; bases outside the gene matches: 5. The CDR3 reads CASSRDRGGETQYF. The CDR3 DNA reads TGTGCCAGCAGCCGGGACAGGGGAGGAGAGACCCAGTACTTC.

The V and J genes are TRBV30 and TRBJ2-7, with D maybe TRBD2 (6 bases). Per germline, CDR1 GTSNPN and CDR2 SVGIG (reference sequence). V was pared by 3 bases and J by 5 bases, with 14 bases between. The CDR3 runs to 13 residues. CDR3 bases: TGTGCCTGGAGCTCCACTAGCTTGAACGAGCAGTACTTC. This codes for CAWSSTSLNEQYF.

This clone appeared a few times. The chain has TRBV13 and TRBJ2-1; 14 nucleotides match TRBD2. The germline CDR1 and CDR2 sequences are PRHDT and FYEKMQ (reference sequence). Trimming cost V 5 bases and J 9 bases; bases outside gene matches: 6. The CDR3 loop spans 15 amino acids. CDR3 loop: CASSRWTSGRSEQFF. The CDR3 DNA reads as TGTGCCAGCAGCCGATGGACTAGCGGGAGGAGTGAGCAGTTCTTC.

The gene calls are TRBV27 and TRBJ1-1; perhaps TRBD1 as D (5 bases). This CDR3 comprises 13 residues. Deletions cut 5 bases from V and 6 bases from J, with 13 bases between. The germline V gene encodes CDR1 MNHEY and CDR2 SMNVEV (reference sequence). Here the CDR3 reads CASSPNRWAEAFF. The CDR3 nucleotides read TGTGCCAGCAGTCCCAACAGGTGGGCTGAAGCTTTCTTT.

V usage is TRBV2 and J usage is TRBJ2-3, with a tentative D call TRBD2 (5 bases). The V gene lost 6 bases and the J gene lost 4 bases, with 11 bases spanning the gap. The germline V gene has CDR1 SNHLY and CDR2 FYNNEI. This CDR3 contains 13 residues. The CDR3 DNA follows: TGTGCCAGCAGCCGAATACTAGCAGATACGCAGTATTTT. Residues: CASSRILADTQYF.

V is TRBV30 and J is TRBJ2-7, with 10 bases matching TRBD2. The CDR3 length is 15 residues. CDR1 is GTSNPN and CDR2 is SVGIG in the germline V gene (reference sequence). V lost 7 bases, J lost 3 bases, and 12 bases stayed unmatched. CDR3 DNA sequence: TGTGCCTACAACCAGGGACTAGCGACCGTCTACGAGCAGTACTTC. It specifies CAYNQGLATVYEQYF.

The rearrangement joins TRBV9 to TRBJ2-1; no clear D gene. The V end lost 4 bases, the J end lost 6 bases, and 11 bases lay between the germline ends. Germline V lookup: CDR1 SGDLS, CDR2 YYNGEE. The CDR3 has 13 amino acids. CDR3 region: CASSLDHVNEQFF. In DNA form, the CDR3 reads TGTGCCAGCAGCTTAGATCACGTCAATGAGCAGTTCTTC. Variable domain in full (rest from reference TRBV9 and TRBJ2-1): DSGVTQTPKHLITATGQRVTLRCSPRSGDLSVYWYQQSLDQGLQFLIQYYNGEERAKGNILERFSAQQFPDLHSELNLSSLELGDSALYFCASSLDHVNEQFFGPGTRLTVL.

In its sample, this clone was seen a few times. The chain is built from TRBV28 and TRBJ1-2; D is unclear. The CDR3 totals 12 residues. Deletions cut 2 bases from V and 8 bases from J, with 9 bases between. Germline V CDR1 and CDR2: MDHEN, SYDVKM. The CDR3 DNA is TGTGCCAGCAGTTTAAACATCAACGGCTACACCTTC. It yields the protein CASSLNINGYTF.

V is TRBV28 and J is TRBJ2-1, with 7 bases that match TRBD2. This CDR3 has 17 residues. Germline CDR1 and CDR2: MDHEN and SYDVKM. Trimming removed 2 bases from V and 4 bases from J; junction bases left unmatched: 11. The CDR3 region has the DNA TGTGCCAGCAGTTTACGGGGCGGGAGCGGGAATTACAATGAGCAGTTCTTC. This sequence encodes CASSLRGGSGNYNEQFF.

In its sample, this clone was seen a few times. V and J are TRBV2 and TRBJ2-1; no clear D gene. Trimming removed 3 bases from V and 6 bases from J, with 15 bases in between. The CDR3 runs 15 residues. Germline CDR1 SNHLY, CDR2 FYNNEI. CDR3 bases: TGTGCCAGCAGTGACGTCGGGCGCCTTCGCAATGAGCAGTTCTTC. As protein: CASSDVGRLRNEQFF.

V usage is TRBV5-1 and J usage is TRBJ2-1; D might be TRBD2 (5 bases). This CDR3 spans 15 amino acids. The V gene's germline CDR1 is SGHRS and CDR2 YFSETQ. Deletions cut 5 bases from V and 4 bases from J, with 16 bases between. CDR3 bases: TGCGCCAGCAGAATGATCGAAACGGGGTACAATGAGCAGTTCTTC. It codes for CASRMIETGYNEQFF.

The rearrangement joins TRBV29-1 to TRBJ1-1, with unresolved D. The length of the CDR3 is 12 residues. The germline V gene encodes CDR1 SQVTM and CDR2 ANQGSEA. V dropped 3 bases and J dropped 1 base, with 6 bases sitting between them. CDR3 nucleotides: TGCAGCGTTGATTTGGCGAACACTGAAGCTTTCTTT. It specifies CSVDLANTEAFF.

The CDR3 DNA follows: TGCAGCGTTGCGGGCGGACAGGGGAACTATGGCTACACCTTC. Amino acids: CSVAGGQGNYGYTF. The V call is TRBV29-1, the J call TRBJ1-2; 9 bases align to TRBD1. CDR3 size: 14 residues. Trimming took 4 bases from V and 2 from J; bases not matched to a gene: 5. Looked up from germline, CDR1 is SQVTM and CDR2 is ANQGSEA.

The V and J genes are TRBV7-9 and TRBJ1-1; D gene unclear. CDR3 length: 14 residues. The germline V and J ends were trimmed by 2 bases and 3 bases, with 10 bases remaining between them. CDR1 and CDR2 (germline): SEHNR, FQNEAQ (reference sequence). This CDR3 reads CASSLTGADTEAFF. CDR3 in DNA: TGTGCCAGCAGCTTAACCGGAGCGGACACTGAAGCTTTCTTT.

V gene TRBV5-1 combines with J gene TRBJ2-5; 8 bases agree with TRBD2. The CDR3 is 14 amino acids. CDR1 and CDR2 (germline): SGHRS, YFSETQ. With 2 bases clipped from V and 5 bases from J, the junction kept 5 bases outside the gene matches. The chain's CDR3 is CASSLSGSGETQYF. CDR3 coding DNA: TGCGCCAGCAGCTTAAGCGGGAGCGGCGAGACCCAGTACTTC.

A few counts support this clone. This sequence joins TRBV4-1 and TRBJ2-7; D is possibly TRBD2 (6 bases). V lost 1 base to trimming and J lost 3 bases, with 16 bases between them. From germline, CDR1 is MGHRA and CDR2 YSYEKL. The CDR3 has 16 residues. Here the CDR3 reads CASSQGRGSGSYEQYF. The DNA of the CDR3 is TGCGCCAGCAGCCAAGGTAGGGGTAGCGGTAGCTACGAGCAGTACTTC.

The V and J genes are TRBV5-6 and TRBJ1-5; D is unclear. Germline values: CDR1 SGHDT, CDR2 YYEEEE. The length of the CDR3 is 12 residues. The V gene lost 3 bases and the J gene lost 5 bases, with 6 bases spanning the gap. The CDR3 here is CASSSQDQPQHF. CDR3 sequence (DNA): TGTGCCAGCAGCTCTCAAGATCAGCCCCAGCATTTT. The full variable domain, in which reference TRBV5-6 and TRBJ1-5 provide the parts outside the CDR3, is DAGVTQSPTHLIKTRGQQVTLRCSPKSGHDTVSWYQQALGQGPQFIFQYYEEEERQRGNFPDRFSGHQFPNYSSELNVNALLLGDSALYLCASSSQDQPQHFGDGTRLSIL.

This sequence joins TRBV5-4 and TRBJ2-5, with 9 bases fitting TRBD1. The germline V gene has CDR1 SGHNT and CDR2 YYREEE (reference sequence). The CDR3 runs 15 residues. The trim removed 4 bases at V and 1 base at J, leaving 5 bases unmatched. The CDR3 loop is CASSHGGQGQETQYF. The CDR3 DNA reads TGTGCCAGCAGCCACGGGGGACAGGGCCAAGAGACCCAGTACTTC.

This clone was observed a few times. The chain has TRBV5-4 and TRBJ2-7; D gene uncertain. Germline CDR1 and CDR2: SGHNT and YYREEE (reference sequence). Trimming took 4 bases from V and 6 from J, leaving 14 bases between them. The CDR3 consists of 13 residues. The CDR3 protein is CASSQEPASEQYF. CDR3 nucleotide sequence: TGTGCCAGCAGCCAAGAGCCGGCGTCCGAGCAGTACTTC. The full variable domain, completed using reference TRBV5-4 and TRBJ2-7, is ETGVTQSPTHLIKTRGQQVTLRCSSQSGHNTVSWYQQALGQGPQFIFQYYREEENGRGNFPPRFSGLQFPNYSSELNVNALELDDSALYLCASSQEPASEQYFGPGTRLTVT.

This CDR3 reads CASRPSGSAYEQYF. The DNA of the CDR3 is TGTGCCAGCAGGCCTAGCGGGAGTGCTTACGAGCAGTACTTC. This chain joins TRBV6-6 and TRBJ2-7, with TRBD2 matching over 10 bases. Looked up from germline, CDR1 is MNHNY and CDR2 is SVGAGI (reference sequence). CDR3 length: 14 residues. V shed 6 bases, J shed 4 bases, and the junction held 6 bases outside the gene matches.

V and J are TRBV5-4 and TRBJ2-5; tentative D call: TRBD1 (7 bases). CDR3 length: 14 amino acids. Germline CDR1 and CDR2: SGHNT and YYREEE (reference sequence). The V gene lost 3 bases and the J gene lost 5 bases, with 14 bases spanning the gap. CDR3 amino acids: CASSYPGGLETQYF. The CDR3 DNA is TGTGCCAGCAGCTACCCAGGGGGACTGGAGACCCAGTACTTC.

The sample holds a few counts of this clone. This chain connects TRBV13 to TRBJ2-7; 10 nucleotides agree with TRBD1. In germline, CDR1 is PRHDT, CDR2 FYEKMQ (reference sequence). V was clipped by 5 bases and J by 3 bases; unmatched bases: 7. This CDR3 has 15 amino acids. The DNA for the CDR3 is TGTGCCAGCAGCCGGGACAGGGGATTGGGCTACGAGCAGTACTTC. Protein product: CASSRDRGLGYEQYF.

The CDR3 sequence: CASSAGLAGPYEQYF. The CDR3 nucleotides are TGTGCCAGCAGCGCAGGACTAGCGGGCCCCTACGAGCAGTACTTC. The V call is TRBV9, the J call TRBJ2-7, with TRBD2 identical over 11 bases. Unmatched junction bases numbered 4, after V lost 3 bases and J lost 2 bases. CDR3 length: 15 amino acids. Per the germline V gene, CDR1 is SGDLS and CDR2 is YYNGEE.

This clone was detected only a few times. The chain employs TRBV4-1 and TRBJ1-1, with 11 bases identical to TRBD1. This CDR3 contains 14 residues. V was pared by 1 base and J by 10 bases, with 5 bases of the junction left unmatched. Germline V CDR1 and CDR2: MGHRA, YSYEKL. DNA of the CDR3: TGCGCCAGCAGCCAAGCCTGGACAGGGGGCAGAGCTTTCTTT. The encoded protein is CASSQAWTGGRAFF.

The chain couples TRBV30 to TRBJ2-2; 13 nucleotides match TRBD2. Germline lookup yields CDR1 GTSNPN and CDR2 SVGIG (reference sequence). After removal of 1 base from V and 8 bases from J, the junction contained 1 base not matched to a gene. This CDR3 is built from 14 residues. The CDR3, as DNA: TGTGCCTGGAGTGGGACTAGCGGGAGTGGGGAGCTGTTTTTT. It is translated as CAWSGTSGSGELFF.